Listed below are T cell receptor beta chains from one sample, sequenced in a study of OX40 agonist ivuxolimab in advanced cancers. This table comes from immunoSEQ multiplex PCR, and its TCRdb copy is limited to in-frame clones, with some not included. Seen here are 65,000 to 85,000 clones, around 90% observed once, and the top ten hold approximately 0.19%. The starting material was CD4+ or CD8+ T cells sorted from blood, obtained in a trial of the OX40 agonist ivuxolimab. All receptors come from an adult with an advanced solid tumor such as melanoma, head and neck, liver or kidney cancer. The CDR3 runs from the conserved cysteine through the conserved F or W. The order of the fields is clone size, J gene, D gene, V gene, CDR3 protein, CDR3 DNA. D genes are given only for firm matches. For some rows the clone size is stated as once, few or many, or as a class when expanded; others skip it.

once,TRBJ1-1,-,TRBV19,CASSSLGRKNTEAFF,TGTGCCAGTAGTAGCCTGGGCAGAAAGAACACTGAAGCTTTCTTT
-,TRBJ2-6,-,TRBV6-1,CASKVSGANVLTF,TGTGCCAGCAAGGTCTCTGGGGCCAACGTCCTGACTTTC
-,TRBJ2-1,-,TRBV5-1,CASSLAPLSYNEQFF,TGCGCCAGCAGCTTGGCCCCGCTCTCCTACAATGAGCAGTTCTTC
-,TRBJ1-6,-,TRBV5-4,CASSFGQLNSPLHF,TGTGCCAGCAGCTTCGGACAGCTTAATTCACCCCTCCACTTT
-,TRBJ1-1,TRBD1,TRBV5-6,CASSYGQGMNTEAFF,TGTGCCAGCAGCTATGGACAGGGAATGAACACTGAAGCTTTCTTT
-,TRBJ2-2,TRBD1,TRBV11-2,CASPTQGAWLNTGELFF,TGTGCCAGCCCCACCCAGGGGGCTTGGCTGAACACCGGGGAGCTGTTTTTT
-,TRBJ2-2,-,TRBV5-4,CASSLRGRNTGELFF,TGTGCCAGCAGCCTCAGGGGAAGGAACACCGGGGAGCTGTTTTTT
once,TRBJ2-7,-,TRBV5-8,CASTRVYEQYF,TGTGCCAGCACCAGGGTCTACGAGCAGTACTTC
-,TRBJ2-3,-,TRBV18,CASSPPSGAARTDTQYF,TGTGCCAGCTCACCACCGTCGGGGGCTGCACGCACAGATACGCAGTATTTT
-,TRBJ1-2,-,TRBV7-8,CASSLGDGANYGYTF,TGTGCCAGCAGCTTAGGTGATGGAGCTAACTATGGCTACACCTTC
-,TRBJ2-3,-,TRBV2,CASSEEVVTDTQYF,TGTGCCAGCAGTGAAGAGGTGGTCACAGATACGCAGTATTTT
-,TRBJ1-2,-,TRBV5-1,CASSNWTWGYTF,TGCGCCAGCAGCAACTGGACCTGGGGCTACACCTTC
-,TRBJ2-5,TRBD2,TRBV28,CASSLSLAGVETQYF,TGTGCCAGCAGTTTGAGTCTAGCGGGAGTAGAGACCCAGTACTTC
-,TRBJ2-2,TRBD1,TRBV11-2,CASSFRDRVGELFF,TGTGCCAGCAGCTTTCGGGACAGGGTCGGGGAGCTGTTTTTT
-,TRBJ2-7,-,TRBV4-1,CASSPYFSPPYEQYF,TGCGCCAGCAGCCCGTACTTTTCCCCTCCCTACGAGCAGTACTTC
-,TRBJ2-5,TRBD1,TRBV6-6,CASSFGQGIETQYF,TGTGCCAGCAGCTTCGGACAGGGGATAGAGACCCAGTACTTC
-,TRBJ2-2,-,TRBV5-6,CASKRKARDTGELFF,TGTGCCAGCAAACGAAAGGCGCGGGACACCGGGGAGCTGTTTTTT
-,TRBJ1-5,-,TRBV19,CASSISRPGNQPQHF,TGTGCCAGTAGTATCTCCAGGCCCGGCAATCAGCCCCAGCATTTT
-,TRBJ2-7,-,TRBV7-9,CASSLAGGNEQYF,TGTGCCAGCAGCTTAGCAGGAGGAAACGAGCAGTACTTC
-,TRBJ2-1,-,TRBV2,CASSASTGEDEQFF,TGTGCCAGCAGTGCATCCACAGGGGAGGATGAGCAGTTCTTC
few,TRBJ1-5,-,TRBV28,CASSLYDQPQHF,TGTGCCAGCAGTTTATATGATCAGCCCCAGCATTTT
few,TRBJ1-4,-,TRBV5-1,CASSFIGTPNEKLFF,TGCGCCAGCAGCTTCATCGGGACACCGAATGAAAAACTGTTTTTT
once,TRBJ2-2,TRBD2,TRBV5-1,CASSFSGRDTGELFF,TGCGCCAGCAGCTTTAGCGGGAGAGACACCGGGGAGCTGTTTTTT
-,TRBJ2-5,-,TRBV2,CASSTDVGLLVTQYF,TGTGCCAGCAGCACTGATGTTGGACTCCTCGTCACCCAGTACTTC
-,TRBJ2-5,TRBD1,TRBV5-1,CASSLKGTGVSETQYF,TGCGCCAGCAGCTTGAAGGGGACAGGGGTTTCGGAGACCCAGTACTTC
-,TRBJ1-2,-,TRBV20-1,CSARQDYGYTF,TGCAGTGCCAGACAGGACTATGGCTACACCTTC
-,TRBJ2-1,TRBD2,TRBV5-1,CASSLAGGYEQFF,TGCGCCAGCAGCTTGGCGGGGGGTTATGAGCAGTTCTTC
-,TRBJ1-2,TRBD1,TRBV5-1,CASSLTQGMGGYTF,TGCGCCAGCAGCTTGACACAGGGGATGGGCGGCTACACCTTC
-,TRBJ2-1,-,TRBV15,CATSRDRGEQFF,TGTGCCACCAGCAGAGATCGCGGTGAGCAGTTCTTC
-,TRBJ2-5,-,TRBV2,CASRREQQETQYF,TGTGCCAGCAGAAGGGAACAACAAGAGACCCAGTACTTC
-,TRBJ2-4,TRBD2,TRBV5-4,CASSLPGGAKNIQYF,TGTGCCAGCAGCTTACCGGGGGGAGCCAAAAACATTCAGTACTTC
once,TRBJ2-3,TRBD2,TRBV18,CASSPTSGASTDTQYF,TGTGCCAGCTCACCGACTAGCGGGGCAAGCACAGATACGCAGTATTTT
-,TRBJ1-1,-,TRBV10-3,CAISDSRGGAQRTGYTEAFF,TGTGCCATCAGTGATTCGCGGGGGGGGGCCCAGCGCACCGGGTACACTGAAGCTTTCTTT
-,TRBJ1-2,TRBD1,TRBV11-2,CASSPDRGTNYGYTF,TGTGCCAGCAGTCCCGACAGGGGGACTAACTATGGCTACACCTTC
-,TRBJ2-3,-,TRBV5-1,CASRGLPTDTQYF,TGCGCCAGCCGAGGGCTGCCTACAGATACGCAGTATTTT
-,TRBJ2-7,-,TRBV6-1,CASSEGPLREQYF,TGTGCCAGCAGTGAGGGGCCCCTACGAGAGCAGTACTTC
-,TRBJ2-2,-,TRBV18,CASSPGLNTGELFF,TGTGCCAGCTCACCTGGGCTTAACACCGGGGAGCTGTTTTTT
-,TRBJ2-3,TRBD2,TRBV28,CASSYIGTSGTDTQYF,TGTGCCAGCAGCTATATAGGGACTAGTGGCACAGATACGCAGTATTTT
-,TRBJ1-5,TRBD1,TRBV7-2,CASSPRRGTVVQPQHF,TGTGCCAGCAGCCCCCGTAGAGGGACAGTCGTTCAGCCCCAGCATTTT
-,TRBJ2-3,TRBD2,TRBV19,CASSIRRGGPDTQYF,TGTGCCAGTAGTATAAGGCGGGGGGGCCCAGATACGCAGTATTTT
-,TRBJ2-2,TRBD2,TRBV5-1,CASTLPQAGGSGELFF,TGCGCCAGCACCCTACCCCAGGCGGGGGGCTCCGGGGAGCTGTTTTTT
-,TRBJ2-6,-,TRBV27,CASSLAPGAGANVLTF,TGTGCCAGCAGTTTAGCGCCAGGGGCTGGGGCCAACGTCCTGACTTTC
once,TRBJ1-5,-,TRBV18,CASSPPGGNQPQHF,TGTGCCAGCTCACCACCTGGGGGCAATCAGCCCCAGCATTTT